The 27 T cell receptor beta chains below were found in one sample sequenced in a study of vaccination effects on CD4 cells after COVID-19. Having been cultured for roughly 10 days, the cells underwent CD4+ T cell isolation. The antigens of these receptors remain unknown. Profiled with immunoSEQ multiplex PCR; TCRdb holds only in-frame clones, not every one. The sample consists of about 74,000 clones, 75% to 80% of them appearing once. Sequenced here: CD4+ T cells from PBMCs cultured without peptide, sampled before COVID-19 vaccination. All receptors derive from a human donor who received a COVID-19 vaccine.

This chain joins TRBV2 and TRBJ1-5, with 11 bases fitting TRBD1. Germline trimming cut 8 bases from V and 4 bases from J; bases unmatched to any gene: 7. The CDR3 length is 15 residues. The germline CDR1 and CDR2 sequences are SNHLY and FYNNEI. The CDR3 sequence is CASGNRDRGNQPQHF. CDR3 sequence (DNA): TGTGCCAGCGGCAACCGGGACAGGGGGAATCAGCCCCAGCATTTT.

The rearrangement links TRBV15 to TRBJ2-1; 11 nucleotides agree with TRBD1. The CDR3 has 18 amino acids. Germline-derived CDR1 and CDR2 are LNHNV and YYDKDF (reference sequence). The V and J ends lost 5 bases and 1 base, in that order; junction bases with no gene match: 10. This CDR3 is CATSGSLDRGRSYNEQFF. The DNA of the CDR3 is TGTGCCACCAGCGGTTCACTGGACAGGGGGCGGTCCTACAATGAGCAGTTCTTC.

The CDR3 bases are TGTGCCAGCACCCCAGGAGTAGCGGGGCAAGAGACCCAGTACTTC. This gives the protein CASTPGVAGQETQYF. This chain joins TRBV6-5 and TRBJ2-5; 8 positions match TRBD2. V lost 7 bases, J lost 2 bases, and 9 bases stayed unmatched. Looked up from germline, CDR1 is MNHEY and CDR2 is SVGAGI. The CDR3 extends over 15 amino acids.

This rearrangement joins TRBV7-3 to TRBJ2-1; 11 nucleotides line up with TRBD1. Trimming at V came to 4 bases and at J to 4 bases, leaving 3 bases not matched to a gene. CDR1 is SGHTA, CDR2 FQGTGA, per germline. The CDR3 runs 15 residues. CDR3 amino acids: CASSSGTGGYNEQFF. The CDR3 nucleotides are TGTGCCAGCAGCTCCGGGACAGGGGGTTACAATGAGCAGTTCTTC.

The chain uses TRBV7-3 and TRBJ2-1, with 9 bases aligning to TRBD2. Per the germline V gene, CDR1 is SGHTA and CDR2 is FQGTGA. V lost 4 bases and J lost 6; bases outside the gene matches: 10. This CDR3 spans 16 amino acids. The CDR3 bases are TGTGCCAGCAGCTCCACTGTAGCGGGGGCCCTCAATGAGCAGTTCTTC. Its protein product is CASSSTVAGALNEQFF.

This chain uses TRBV5-1 with TRBJ1-4; no reliable D call. The CDR3 length is 15 residues. Trimming took off 2 bases at V and 0 bases at J, with 8 bases between the two ends. The germline CDR1 and CDR2 sequences are SGHRS and YFSETQ. The CDR3 DNA reads TGCGCCAGCAGCTTAGTCCCAGCAACTAATGAAAAACTGTTTTTT. This translates into CASSLVPATNEKLFF.

The chain carries TRBV9 and TRBJ1-6, with no clear D. The CDR3 consists of 13 residues. Deletions cut 3 bases from V and 7 bases from J, with 8 bases between. CDR1 is SGDLS and CDR2 is YYNGEE in the germline V gene. The CDR3 sequence is CASSAHINSPLHF. Here the CDR3 DNA reads TGTGCCAGCAGCGCCCACATCAATTCACCCCTCCACTTT.

This clone was seen once. The V call is TRBV2, the J call TRBJ2-7, with TRBD2 as a possible D gene (5 bases). The CDR3 sequence is 13 residues long. Trimming shortened V by 6 bases and J by 6 bases, and 15 bases separated the two germline ends. Germline V gene lookup returns CDR1 SNHLY and CDR2 FYNNEI. CDR3 amino acids: CASSRGRFVEQYV. CDR3 sequence (DNA): TGTGCCAGCAGCCGGGGAAGGTTCGTCGAGCAGTACGTC.

This chain uses TRBV5-4 with TRBJ1-1, with no clear D. Trimming removed 0 bases at V and 0 bases at J, with 6 bases between. The CDR3 runs to 14 residues. Germline V gene data show CDR1 as SGHNT and CDR2 as YYREEE (reference sequence). The DNA of the CDR3 is TGTGCCAGCAGCTTGGATCAGTTGAACACTGAAGCTTTCTTT. Translated: CASSLDQLNTEAFF.

The genes are TRBV27 and TRBJ2-5; 8 bases align to TRBD2. Germline loops: CDR1 MNHEY, CDR2 SMNVEV (reference sequence). Germline trimming cut 2 bases from V and 5 bases from J; bases unmatched to any gene: 10. The CDR3 loop spans 16 amino acids. CDR3 protein: CASSLVSAGGRETQYF. The CDR3 nucleotides read TGTGCCAGCAGTTTAGTTTCCGCGGGGGGCCGTGAGACCCAGTACTTC.

This clone turned up a few times. The rearrangement uses TRBV5-1 and TRBJ2-7; perhaps TRBD2 as D (5 bases). V lost 0 bases to trimming and J lost 6 bases, with 10 bases between them. Looked up from germline, CDR1 is SGHRS and CDR2 is YFSETQ. There are 13 residues in the CDR3. The CDR3 DNA reads as TGCGCCAGCAGCTTGGTACCGGGGAGCGAGCAGTACGTC. This sequence encodes CASSLVPGSEQYV.

The gene calls are TRBV10-3 and TRBJ1-5, with D unresolved. The CDR3 extends over 13 amino acids. Looked up from germline, CDR1 is ENHRY and CDR2 is SYGVKD. Trimming pared 5 bases from V and 1 base from J, leaving 6 bases between. Written as DNA, the CDR3 is TGTGCCATCAGTAGTGCGAGCAATCAGCCCCAGCATTTT. The encoded protein is CAISSASNQPQHF.

This chain uses TRBV19 with TRBJ1-3, with D tentatively TRBD1 (6 bases). The germline CDR1 and CDR2 sequences are LNHDA and SQIVND (reference sequence). V lost 7 bases and J lost 2, with 12 bases in between. The CDR3 has 14 amino acids. CDR3 in DNA: TGTGCCAGTACCAAAAACAGGGCTGGAAACACCATATATTTT. Protein product: CASTKNRAGNTIYF.

V gene TRBV19 combines with J gene TRBJ1-2; a possible D gene is TRBD1 (5 bases). Germline assignment: CDR1 LNHDA and CDR2 SQIVND (reference sequence). CDR3 length: 14 amino acids. V lost 8 bases and J 1 base, leaving 14 bases between the germline ends. CDR3 in amino acids: CASQRGGVNYGYTF. In DNA, the CDR3 is TGTGCCAGTCAACGGGGGGGAGTTAACTATGGCTACACCTTC.

CDR3 residues: CATQTQRNEQFF. For the CDR3, the DNA is TGTGCCACCCAAACCCAGCGGAATGAGCAGTTCTTC. This rearrangement joins TRBV12-3 or TRBV12-4 to TRBJ2-1; tentatively, D is TRBD2 (5 bases). V gave up 10 bases and J gave up 7 bases, with 14 bases separating them. The CDR3 loop spans 12 amino acids.

By sample fraction, this clone is medium-sized. This chain uses TRBV7-9 with TRBJ2-3; no reliable D call. The germline V gene has CDR1 SEHNR and CDR2 FQNEAQ (reference sequence). V lost 1 base and J 4 bases, leaving 3 bases between the germline ends. This CDR3 region has 12 residues. CDR3 sequence reads: CASSLVPDTQYF. For the CDR3, the DNA is TGTGCCAGCAGCTTAGTCCCAGATACGCAGTATTTT.

The chain carries TRBV9 and TRBJ1-2, with 7 positions matching TRBD1. The CDR3 length is 16 residues. After removal of 0 bases from V and 3 bases from J, the junction contained 8 bases not matched to a gene. Germline CDR1 is SGDLS and CDR2 is YYNGEE. CDR3 in amino acids: CASSVVTGKVDYGYTF. The CDR3 coding sequence is TGTGCCAGCAGCGTAGTGACAGGGAAGGTGGACTATGGCTACACCTTC.

The V and J genes are TRBV5-4 and TRBJ2-5; D not resolved. The CDR3 is made up of 14 amino acids. Trimming removed 1 base from V and 1 base from J, with 8 bases in between. The germline V gene has CDR1 SGHNT and CDR2 YYREEE (reference sequence). The CDR3 nucleotides are TGTGCCAGCAGCTTGATAACCCGCCAAGAGACCCAGTACTTC. This gives the protein CASSLITRQETQYF.

The chain couples TRBV10-3 to TRBJ2-2; the D gene is possibly TRBD2 (5 bases). CDR3 size: 14 residues. Per germline, CDR1 ENHRY and CDR2 SYGVKD. Trimming shortened V by 3 bases and J by 5 bases, and 10 bases separated the two germline ends. CDR3 nucleotides: TGTGCCATCAGTGACGGACTTCCTACCGGGGAGCTGTTTTTT. Translating it yields CAISDGLPTGELFF.

The V and J genes are TRBV5-8 and TRBJ1-1; D unresolved. Germline assignment: CDR1 SGHTS and CDR2 YDEGEE. Trimming pared 2 bases from V and 4 bases from J, leaving 15 bases between. The CDR3 spans 15 residues. CDR3 sequence reads: CASSFYDFDTTEAFF. CDR3 DNA: TGTGCCAGCAGCTTCTATGATTTCGACACCACTGAAGCTTTCTTT. The full variable domain, rest sourced from reference TRBV5-8 and TRBJ1-1, is EAGVTQSPTHLIKTRGQQATLRCSPISGHTSVYWYQQALGLGLQFLLWYDEGEERNRGNFPPRFSGRQFPNYSSELNVNALELEDSALYLCASSFYDFDTTEAFFGQGTRLTVV.

This clone was recorded once. This chain connects TRBV6-5 to TRBJ1-2; D may be TRBD1 (5 bases). Germline CDR1 and CDR2: MNHEY and SVGAGI. The V and J ends lost 6 bases and 3 bases respectively, with 11 bases between them. The CDR3 contains 13 residues. The CDR3 loop reads CASRLQAHYGYTF. The CDR3 DNA follows: TGTGCCAGCAGACTACAGGCACACTATGGCTACACCTTC.

The V gene is TRBV12-3 or TRBV12-4, the J gene TRBJ1-5, with no clear D. This CDR3 spans 13 amino acids. The V end was cut by 2 bases, the J end by 4 bases, with 6 bases between. CDR3 sequence (DNA): TGTGCCAGCAGTTTAATCCGTAATCAGCCCCAGCATTTT. Its protein product is CASSLIRNQPQHF.

The chain links TRBV5-1 to TRBJ2-3; TRBD2 agrees at 13 bases. Germline trimming cut 5 bases from V and 3 bases from J; bases unmatched to any gene: 9. This CDR3 is 17 amino acids long. Germline CDR1 SGHRS, CDR2 YFSETQ. CDR3 nucleotide sequence: TGCGCCAGCAGAATGGGACTAGCGGGGTTCGAGACAGATACGCAGTATTTT. It encodes CASRMGLAGFETDTQYF. Filled out from reference TRBV5-1 and TRBJ2-3, the complete variable domain reads KAGVTQTPRYLIKTRGQQVTLSCSPISGHRSVSWYQQTPGQGLQFLFEYFSETQRNKGNFPGRFSGRQFSNSRSEMNVSTLELGDSALYLCASRMGLAGFETDTQYFGPGTRLTVL.

The rearrangement uses TRBV11-2 and TRBJ2-5, with a weak D call TRBD2 (5 bases). Trimming removed 5 bases at V and 5 bases at J, with 15 bases between. CDR1 SGHAT and CDR2 FQNNGV come from the germline V gene. The CDR3 totals 14 residues. CDR3 amino acids: CASSLGHGEETQYF. In nucleotides, the CDR3 is TGTGCCAGCAGCCTGGGCCATGGGGAGGAGACCCAGTACTTC. The complete variable domain, with remaining parts taken from reference TRBV11-2 and TRBJ2-5, reads EAGVAQSPRYKIIEKRQSVAFWCNPISGHATLYWYQQILGQGPKLLIQFQNNGVVDDSQLPKDRFSAERLKGVDSTLKIQPAKLEDSAVYLCASSLGHGEETQYFGPGTRLLVL.

This rearrangement joins TRBV9 to TRBJ1-1, with 8 bases fitting TRBD1. Per the germline V gene, CDR1 is SGDLS and CDR2 is YYNGEE. CDR3 length: 17 amino acids. The V segment lost 0 bases and the J segment 3 bases; nucleotides outside the gene matches: 10. The CDR3 reads CASSVVSPGRGHTEAFF. For the CDR3, the DNA is TGTGCCAGCAGCGTAGTCAGTCCGGGCAGGGGGCACACTGAAGCTTTCTTT.

The gene calls are TRBV18 and TRBJ1-1; TRBD1 matches at 9 bases. V lost 6 bases, J lost 1 base, and 9 bases stayed unmatched. The CDR3 length is 16 residues. Germline lookup yields CDR1 KGHSH and CDR2 LQKENI. This CDR3 reads CASSPGTGRANTEAFF. In DNA, the CDR3 is TGTGCCAGCTCGCCCGGGACAGGGAGGGCGAACACTGAAGCTTTCTTT.

The chain couples TRBV6-6 to TRBJ2-3, with D perhaps TRBD1 (6 bases). Deletions cut 10 bases from V and 3 bases from J, with 23 bases between. The CDR3 covers 16 residues. Germline V gives CDR1 MNHNY, CDR2 SVGAGI (reference sequence). CDR3 coding DNA: TGTGCCAATCGGGCAGGGGCCTATGTGGGGACAGATACGCAGTATTTT. Translated, it gives CANRAGAYVGTDTQYF.